This is a list of T cell receptor beta chains from one sample in a study of cytomegalovirus exposure and HLA in healthy donors. Profiling relied on immunoSEQ multiplex PCR, and the TCRdb table lists in-frame clones only, not all of them. The table lists around 100,000 clones, around 80% of them singletons. The sample comprised PBMCs. The source of these receptors is a woman between 35 and 50 years old in good health and CMV-seronegative. Each CDR3 is given with its conserved first and last residue. A D gene is named only where the DNA matches it firmly. Not every row has a clone size; where given, it reads once, few, many or a size class.

.	few	TRBV11-2	TRBJ2-5	CASSLVYQGGETQYF	TGTGCCAGCAGCTTAGTATACCAGGGGGGAGAGACCCAGTACTTC
TRBD2	.	TRBV7-2	TRBJ2-7	CASSSRGTSGYEQYF	TGTGCCAGCAGCTCTCGGGGGACTAGCGGCTACGAGCAGTACTTC
TRBD1	.	TRBV11-2	TRBJ2-7	CASSKTRQGVYEQYF	TGTGCCAGCAGCAAGACCAGACAGGGGGTCTACGAGCAGTACTTC
.	.	TRBV27	TRBJ1-4	CASRPEGPVYKLFF	TGTGCCAGCAGACCCGAGGGCCCGGTCTATAAACTGTTTTTT
.	.	TRBV10-3	TRBJ1-1	CAISESKGENTEAFF	TGTGCCATCAGTGAGTCTAAAGGAGAGAACACTGAAGCTTTCTTT
.	few	TRBV5-1	TRBJ2-2	CASSPTGGAETGELFF	TGCGCCAGCAGCCCAACAGGGGGGGCGGAGACCGGGGAGCTGTTTTTT
TRBD2	.	TRBV18	TRBJ2-3	CASSPPVFSGALDTQYF	TGTGCCAGCTCACCACCGGTATTTAGCGGGGCCCTAGATACGCAGTATTTT
TRBD1	.	TRBV7-2	TRBJ2-3	CASSLSRGTDTQYF	TGTGCCAGCAGCTTAAGCAGGGGGACAGATACGCAGTATTTT
TRBD1	.	TRBV19	TRBJ1-2	CASSIPGQGDYGYTF	TGTGCCAGTAGTATCCCCGGACAGGGAGACTATGGCTACACCTTC
.	.	TRBV28	TRBJ2-7	CASSVGQGNYEQYF	TGTGCCAGCAGTGTAGGCCAGGGGAACTACGAGCAGTACTTC
.	.	TRBV27	TRBJ2-1	CARRQGRDEQFF	TGTGCCAGACGACAGGGGAGGGATGAGCAGTTCTTC
.	.	TRBV5-6	TRBJ1-4	CASSLGAGDNEKLFF	TGTGCCAGCAGCTTAGGAGCGGGGGATAATGAAAAACTGTTTTTT
.	.	TRBV5-6	TRBJ2-5	CASSLLRLEETQYF	TGTGCCAGCAGCTTGTTACGACTAGAAGAGACCCAGTACTTC
TRBD1	.	TRBV13	TRBJ2-3	CASSGTDESTDTQYF	TGTGCCAGCAGCGGGACAGATGAGAGCACAGATACGCAGTATTTT
TRBD2	.	TRBV5-1	TRBJ2-3	CASSLTGLASTDTQYF	TGCGCCAGCAGCTTGACAGGACTAGCTAGCACAGATACGCAGTATTTT
TRBD1	.	TRBV11-2	TRBJ1-1	CASSYHLTGVNTEAFF	TGTGCCAGCAGCTATCATCTTACAGGGGTGAACACTGAAGCTTTCTTT
.	.	TRBV7-2	TRBJ1-3	CASSLIGQSGNTIYF	TGTGCCAGCAGCCTTATCGGACAGTCAGGAAACACCATATATTTT
.	once	TRBV30	TRBJ2-7	CAWSVQGRRYEQYF	TGTGCCTGGAGTGTACAGGGCAGGCGCTACGAGCAGTACTTC
.	.	TRBV19	TRBJ2-1	CASSSAGEAFF	TGTGCCAGTAGTTCGGCAGGGGAAGCGTTCTTC
.	.	TRBV4-2	TRBJ2-7	CASSQDLQGSYEQYF	TGTGCCAGCAGCCAAGATCTTCAGGGGAGCTACGAGCAGTACTTC
TRBD1	.	TRBV18	TRBJ2-1	CASSLQRTGSPLGQFF	TGTGCCAGCTCACTCCAGCGGACAGGGTCCCCTTTGGGGCAGTTCTTC
TRBD2	.	TRBV7-2	TRBJ2-2	CASSLVPGGLNTGELFF	TGTGCCAGCAGCTTAGTTCCGGGGGGGCTGAACACCGGGGAGCTGTTTTTT
TRBD1	once	TRBV19	TRBJ2-2	CASKIGAGGSTGELFF	TGTGCCAGTAAAATCGGGGCAGGGGGCAGCACCGGGGAGCTGTTTTTT
.	.	TRBV5-8	TRBJ2-7	CASNLGAVTYEQYF	TGTGCCAGCAACCTAGGGGCGGTTACCTACGAGCAGTACTTC